These 17 T cell receptor beta chains came from one sample sequenced in a study of Ad26.COV2.S vaccination and SARS-CoV-2 variants. Only in-frame clones appear in the TCRdb table, and some are missing; sequencing was by immunoSEQ multiplex PCR. This sample has around 450,000 clones, with roughly nine tenths found just once. The treatment was: over 15 received Ad26.COV2.S at low or high dose, single or two shots; about 5 received placebo; per-sample allocation not given. Sampling occurred on day 63 after the first vaccine or placebo injection. This specimen consisted of peripheral blood, obtained in a trial of Ad26.COV2.S vaccine versus placebo. All receptors derive from a person between 18 and 65 years old who received the Ad26.COV2.S COVID-19 vaccine or a placebo.

The V and J genes are TRBV19 and TRBJ2-5; 9 bases are shared with TRBD2. The germline gives CDR1 LNHDA, CDR2 SQIVND (reference sequence). V shed 7 bases, J shed 5 bases, and the junction held 17 bases outside the gene matches. The CDR3 length is 17 residues. In DNA, the CDR3 is TGTGCCAGTACCCCCGGGGCGGCGGGAGGGATATGGGAGACCCAGTACTTC. Its translation is CASTPGAAGGIWETQYF.

The chain couples TRBV6-2 or TRBV6-3 to TRBJ1-6; 7 bases map to TRBD1. Germline CDR1 is MNHEY and CDR2 is SVGEGT. The CDR3 covers 15 residues. V lost 6 bases, J lost 5 bases, and 7 bases stayed unmatched. The CDR3 here is CASSLGQGDNSPLHF. The CDR3 DNA reads TGTGCCAGCAGCTTAGGCCAGGGGGATAATTCACCCCTCCACTTT.

The rearrangement joins TRBV25-1 to TRBJ2-7; 8 bases are shared with TRBD1. The CDR3 is made up of 13 amino acids. Germline CDR1 reads MGHDK; CDR2 reads SYGVNS. J was trimmed by 7 bases and V by 4 bases; bases with no gene match: 6. This CDR3 reads CASSGWTGREQYF. The DNA of the CDR3 is TGTGCCAGCAGTGGTTGGACAGGGCGGGAGCAGTACTTC.

This chain joins TRBV11-2 and TRBJ2-5; the D is unclear. The CDR3 contains 12 residues. Germline-derived CDR1 and CDR2 are SGHAT and FQNNGV. Trimming pared 5 bases from V and 2 bases from J, leaving 6 bases between. CDR3 DNA sequence: TGTGCCAGCAGCGTGACACAAGAGACCCAGTACTTC. It yields the protein CASSVTQETQYF.

This clone was seen a single time. The genes are TRBV18 and TRBJ2-5; TRBD1 is a possible D gene (5 bases). V was pared by 5 bases and J by 1 base, with 8 bases between. This CDR3 has 13 residues. In germline, CDR1 is KGHSH, CDR2 LQKENI. DNA of the CDR3: TGTGCCAGCTCATCAGGGATCCAAGAGACCCAGTACTTC. Translated: CASSSGIQETQYF.

The chain joins TRBV11-3 to TRBJ2-3; tentative D call: TRBD1 (6 bases). The germline V gene encodes CDR1 SGHNT and CDR2 YENEEA. Trimming stripped 4 bases from V and 0 bases from J, with 8 bases between. This CDR3 has 14 amino acids. The CDR3 loop is CASSYRDSTDTQYF. CDR3 nucleotides: TGTGCCAGCAGCTACAGGGATAGCACAGATACGCAGTATTTT.

This clone was observed a single time. V usage is TRBV15 and J usage is TRBJ2-5; D unclear. Germline-derived CDR1 and CDR2 are LNHNV and YYDKDF (reference sequence). This CDR3 region has 14 residues. V shed 3 bases and J shed 2 bases, with 10 bases lying between them. This chain's CDR3 is CATSRTVRQETQYF. CDR3 bases: TGTGCCACCAGCAGGACTGTTAGACAAGAGACCCAGTACTTC.

The chain has TRBV7-9 and TRBJ2-5; 7 bases agree with TRBD2. V lost 3 bases, J lost 5 bases, and 9 bases stayed unmatched. Per the germline V gene, CDR1 is SEHNR and CDR2 is FQNEAQ (reference sequence). CDR3 length equals 15 residues. Written as DNA, the CDR3 is TGTGCCAGCAGCTTCACTGGGCGGGGGAGCGAGACCCAGTACTTC. Its protein is CASSFTGRGSETQYF.

This clone was observed once. The CDR3 DNA reads as TGCGCCAGCAGCCAAAACCCCCGTCTAGCTTTCTTAGGCTACGAGCAGTACGTC. It codes for CASSQNPRLAFLGYEQYV. The chain uses TRBV4-3 and TRBJ2-7, with D possibly being TRBD2 (5 bases). Trimming pared 2 bases from V and 3 bases from J, leaving 23 bases between. Germline V gene sequence: CDR1 LGHNA, CDR2 YSLEER. The CDR3 sequence is 18 residues long.

This clone has a single count. The chain links TRBV19 to TRBJ1-2, with D possibly matching TRBD1 (6 bases). The CDR3 is 15 amino acids. The germline V and J ends were trimmed by 4 bases and 3 bases, with 15 bases remaining between them. CDR1 LNHDA and CDR2 SQIVND come from the germline V gene (reference sequence). In DNA, the CDR3 is TGTGCCAGTAGTACCTGGACAGTCTTGCACTATGGCTACACCTTC. Translated, it gives CASSTWTVLHYGYTF.

The rearrangement links TRBV4-2 to TRBJ2-1; D is perhaps TRBD2 (5 bases). Germline V gene data show CDR1 as LGHNA and CDR2 as YNFKEQ. The CDR3 runs 15 residues. Trimming pared 0 bases from V and 4 bases from J, leaving 10 bases between. The CDR3 bases are TGTGCCAGCAGCCAAGAGTTAGCGAGTTACAATGAGCAGTTCTTC. The encoded protein is CASSQELASYNEQFF.

The rearrangement links TRBV2 to TRBJ1-5, with TRBD1 as a possible D gene (5 bases). This CDR3 has 14 amino acids. Germline CDR1 SNHLY, CDR2 FYNNEI. V dropped 7 bases and J dropped 8 bases, with 18 bases sitting between them. In DNA form, the CDR3 reads TGTGCCAGCAACAGTCAGGCTGCGGGGGAGCCCCAGCATTTT. It translates to CASNSQAAGEPQHF. Together with reference TRBV2 and TRBJ1-5, the CDR3 gives the full variable domain: EPEVTQTPSHQVTQMGQEVILRCVPISNHLYFYWYRQILGQKVEFLVSFYNNEISEKSEIFDDQFSVERPDGSNFTLKIRSTKLEDSAMYFCASNSQAAGEPQHFGDGTRLSIL.

The genes are TRBV14 and TRBJ2-2, with D perhaps matching TRBD1 (6 bases). Germline CDR1 and CDR2: SGHDN and FVKESK. The V gene lost 6 bases and the J gene lost 7 bases, with 12 bases spanning the gap. This CDR3 comprises 13 residues. CDR3 sequence: CASSAWGRGELFF. The CDR3 DNA reads TGTGCCAGCAGTGCCTGGGGGCGCGGGGAGCTGTTTTTT.

The chain combines TRBV4-3 with TRBJ2-3, with 7 bases aligning to TRBD2. Germline CDR1 reads LGHNA; CDR2 reads YSLEER. This CDR3 is 16 amino acids long. Unmatched junction bases numbered 9, after V lost 4 bases and J lost 2 bases. CDR3 amino acids: CASSPSGSGDTDTQYF. The CDR3 DNA follows: TGCGCCAGCAGCCCGTCAGGGAGCGGGGACACAGATACGCAGTATTTT.

The chain combines TRBV7-2 with TRBJ2-5, with TRBD1 as a possible D gene (6 bases). V lost 7 bases, J lost 5 bases, and 17 bases lay in between. The CDR3 totals 14 residues. Germline CDR1 and CDR2: SGHTA and FQGNSA. CDR3 DNA sequence: TGTGCCAGCACCCAACAGGGTGTCGGCGAGACCCAGTACTTC. It yields the protein CASTQQGVGETQYF.

This chain links TRBV6-1 with TRBJ2-5; D perhaps matches TRBD1 (6 bases). The V end was cut by 4 bases, the J end by 2 bases, with 17 bases between. Germline V lookup: CDR1 MNHNS, CDR2 SASEGT. There are 16 residues in the CDR3. The CDR3 is CASSAPPGHPQETQYF. In nucleotides, the CDR3 is TGTGCCAGCAGTGCACCCCCGGGACACCCACAAGAGACCCAGTACTTC.

The chain is built from TRBV14 and TRBJ2-1, with D possibly TRBD1 on 5 matching bases. The CDR3 runs to 12 residues. With 0 bases removed from V and 12 bases from J, the gap between germline ends came to 9 bases. CDR1 and CDR2 from the germline V gene are SGHDN and FVKESK. CDR3 amino acids: CASSQDRQGQFF. CDR3 in DNA: TGTGCCAGCAGCCAAGACCGTCAGGGGCAGTTCTTC.